This note documents a single T cell receptor (beta chain) sequence. The data are from a study of blood T cell repertoires in COVID-19. Study summary: Italy, Spain and the United States were the sources of the convalescent and acute COVID-19 samples. The analysed material was cDNA or gDNA that came from T cells, B-cell-depleted T cells, or PBMCs.

Libraries were prepared by immunoSEQ multiplex PCR; TCRdb keeps only in-frame clonotypes and omits some of them. The sample lists 25,000 to 35,000 clones, 89% occurring once. Germline CDR1 is MNHEY and CDR2 is SMNVEV (reference sequence). J lost 7 bases, V lost 10 bases, and 19 bases had no gene match. The CDR3 extends over 18 amino acids. J is TRBJ2-2 and V is TRBV27; 12 nucleotides agree with TRBD2. The receptor was derived from a human donor with acute or convalescent COVID-19. The donor label of this sample is uncertain. The material sequenced was peripheral blood. DNA of the CDR3: TGTGCCACGGCCTATAGGGCTAGCGGGGGGGCTAGTGGCGGGGAGCTGTTTTTT. Its translation is CATAYRASGGASGGELFF.